This entry features one T cell receptor (beta chain) sequence. The antigen remains undetermined. The sample originates from a study of CD8 T cells in Susac syndrome. This CDR3 is 14 amino acids long. Germline V gene sequence: CDR1 SNHLY, CDR2 FYNNEI. The ends were cut back, 7 bases at V and 3 bases at J, with 13 bases in the middle. Overall study findings and caveats: In its TCR sequencing and HLA analysis, the study acknowledged that the number of individuals was relatively small.

Random hexamers served to reverse transcribe about 0.45 to 1 ug RNA. The immunoSEQ assay covered 54 Vbeta and 13 Jbeta segments for CDR3. A single record per CDR3 protein comes from TCRdb applying MiXCR to the immunoSEQ multiplex PCR reads. The sample consists of 150,000 to 200,000 distinct CDR3 sequences, around 94% of them appearing once. J is TRBJ1-5 and V is TRBV2, with D perhaps matching TRBD1 (5 bases). Material for sequencing was CD4+ T cells from PBMCs. This clonotype was obtained from a human donor with multiple sclerosis. The CDR3, as DNA: TGTGCCAGCACTCCGGACACCATCAATCAGCCCCAGCATTTT. Translation: CASTPDTINQPQHF.